This T cell receptor (beta chain) was retrieved from a study of blood T cell repertoires in COVID-19. The overall study: Sources were T cells, B-cell-depleted T cells, or PBMCs; the material itself was cDNA or gDNA.

This CDR3 region has 11 residues. V was trimmed by 2 bases and J by 6 bases, leaving 4 bases between them. Germline loops: CDR1 KGHSH, CDR2 LQKENI. Methods used by the authors: The assay estimated nucleated cells by amplifying reference gene primers. Measured with immunoSEQ multiplex PCR; TCRdb has only the in-frame clones, and not every one. V, J and clone size were drawn from that table, and D and trimming were deduced from the DNA. The sample records 150,000 to 200,000 clones, under 85% being singletons. The origin of this receptor is a man between 65 and 80 years old who had recovered from COVID-19. The chain couples TRBV18 to TRBJ1-1; D ambiguous. The specimen sequenced was peripheral blood. CDR3: CASSPGAEAFF. DNA of the CDR3: TGTGCCAGCTCACCAGGAGCTGAAGCTTTCTTT.